What follows are 9 T cell receptor beta chains derived from one specimen sequenced in a study of cytomegalovirus exposure and HLA in healthy donors. The table came from immunoSEQ multiplex PCR; TCRdb's copy has only in-frame clones and leaves some out. There are around 140,000 clones in the sample; approximately 90% occur only once, and less than 5.5% lies in the top ten. Material for sequencing was PBMCs. The receptors originated from a man aged 18-30 years in good health and CMV-seropositive.

The count of this clone is one. The J gene is TRBJ1-1, the V gene TRBV28; 7 bases are a match to TRBD1. The V gene's germline CDR1 is MDHEN and CDR2 SYDVKM. J lost 6 bases, V lost 2 bases, and 6 bases had no gene match. CDR3 size: 14 residues. CDR3 amino acids: CASSLPQGYAEAFF. In nucleotides, the CDR3 is TGTGCCAGCAGTTTACCACAGGGGTACGCTGAAGCTTTCTTT.

This chain uses TRBV28 with TRBJ2-7; 7 positions agree with TRBD2. The CDR3 runs 14 residues. CDR1 and CDR2 (germline): MDHEN, SYDVKM. V lost 3 bases to trimming and J lost 2 bases; unmatched junction nucleotides: 4. The CDR3 coding sequence is TGTGCCAGCAGTTTCCGACGGGGGGCCTACGAGCAGTACTTC. This encodes CASSFRRGAYEQYF.

This clone came up many times. The chain couples TRBV6-1 to TRBJ1-5; D remains unclear. Germline V gene lookup returns CDR1 MNHNS and CDR2 SASEGT. Trimming removed 0 bases at V and 2 bases at J, with 5 bases between. CDR3 length: 14 amino acids. The CDR3 DNA sequence: TGTGCCAGCAGTGAAGCCGGGGGCAATCAGCCCCAGCATTTT. This codes for CASSEAGGNQPQHF.

The V and J genes are TRBV6-1 and TRBJ2-7, with a weak D call TRBD2 (6 bases). Trimming removed 3 bases from V and 9 bases from J, with 15 bases in between. The germline V gene encodes CDR1 MNHNS and CDR2 SASEGT. This CDR3 region has 13 residues. The CDR3 DNA reads TGTGCCAGCAGTGAGGGGGATAGCGGAAGGCAGTACTTC. Its translation: CASSEGDSGRQYF.

The J gene is TRBJ2-3, the V gene TRBV5-1, with a tentative D call TRBD2 (5 bases). V dropped 7 bases and J dropped 1 base, with 13 bases sitting between them. Germline V gene sequence: CDR1 SGHRS, CDR2 YFSETQ. This CDR3 region has 14 residues. The CDR3 spells CASSHTRGTDTQYF. CDR3 bases: TGCGCCAGCTCACACACTAGGGGCACAGATACGCAGTATTTT. Full variable domain (outside the CDR3, taken from reference TRBV5-1 and TRBJ2-3): KAGVTQTPRYLIKTRGQQVTLSCSPISGHRSVSWYQQTPGQGLQFLFEYFSETQRNKGNFPGRFSGRQFSNSRSEMNVSTLELGDSALYLCASSHTRGTDTQYFGPGTRLTVL.

This chain links TRBV19 with TRBJ2-7, with 8 bases lining up with TRBD1. V lost 3 bases and J lost 2; bases outside the gene matches: 3. Looked up from germline, CDR1 is LNHDA and CDR2 is SQIVND (reference sequence). The CDR3 length is 14 residues. The CDR3 is CASSIGTGPYEQYF. In DNA form, the CDR3 reads TGTGCCAGTAGTATCGGGACAGGTCCCTACGAGCAGTACTTC.

This clone was found once. The chain joins TRBV7-9 to TRBJ1-4, with 7 positions matching TRBD1. Per germline, CDR1 SEHNR and CDR2 FQNEAQ (reference sequence). The junction had 8 bases not matched to a gene; V was cut back by 5 bases and J by 5 bases. The CDR3 has 15 amino acids. The CDR3 DNA reads TGTGCCAGCAGCACAAGGACAGGAAGGAATGAAAAACTGTTTTTT. It is translated as CASSTRTGRNEKLFF. Based on the CDR3 plus reference TRBV7-9 and TRBJ1-4, the full variable domain is DTGVSQNPRHKITKRGQNVTFRCDPISEHNRLYWYRQTLGQGPEFLTYFQNEAQLEKSRLLSDRFSAERPKGSFSTLEIQRTEQGDSAMYLCASSTRTGRNEKLFFGSGTQLSVL.

J is TRBJ1-1 and V is TRBV25-1; D is unresolved. V was trimmed by 8 bases and J by 1 base, leaving 8 bases between them. In germline, CDR1 is MGHDK, CDR2 SYGVNS. The CDR3 extends over 12 amino acids. CDR3 coding DNA: TGTGCCAGCGGCGACTGGAACACTGAAGCTTTCTTT. This translates into CASGDWNTEAFF.

V gene TRBV5-4 combines with J gene TRBJ1-4; 8 nucleotides agree with TRBD1. With V trimmed by 5 bases and J by 5 bases, 11 bases remained unmatched. CDR1 is SGHNT, CDR2 YYREEE, per germline (reference sequence). The CDR3 is made up of 16 amino acids. CDR3 nucleotides: TGTGCCAGCAGTGGGATGCCGGGACAGGAGAATGAAAAACTGTTTTTT. Its translation is CASSGMPGQENEKLFF.